These 13 T cell receptor beta chains were all obtained from the same sample, sequenced in a study of T cell clones after liver transplantation. Only in-frame clones appear in the TCRdb table, and some are missing; sequencing was by immunoSEQ multiplex PCR. The sample yields about 78,000 clones, about four fifths seen once. The sequencing used CD4+ T cells from blood, collected before liver transplant. The source is a human donor who received a liver transplant.

This clone appeared a few times. The chain is built from TRBV19 and TRBJ2-7; either TRBD1 or TRBD2 may fit D (6 bases each). Germline assignment: CDR1 LNHDA and CDR2 SQIVND (reference sequence). The CDR3 consists of 15 residues. V lost 5 bases and J lost 3, with 17 bases in between. CDR3 residues: CASSPGRGRSYEQYF. Written as DNA, the CDR3 is TGTGCCAGTAGTCCAGGCCGGGGGCGTAGCTACGAGCAGTACTTC. The full variable domain, completed using reference TRBV19 and TRBJ2-7, is DGGITQSPKYLFRKEGQNVTLSCEQNLNHDAMYWYRQDPGQGLRLIYYSQIVNDFQKGDIAEGYSVSREKKESFPLTVTSAQKNPTAFYLCASSPGRGRSYEQYFGPGTRLTVT.

The rearrangement uses TRBV5-4 and TRBJ2-7, with 11 positions matching TRBD2. CDR3 length: 18 residues. CDR1 and CDR2 (germline): SGHNT, YYREEE (reference sequence). V gave up 3 bases and J gave up 0 bases; unmatched junction bases: 11. Written as DNA, the CDR3 is TGTGCCAGCAGCTGGGGGCTAGCGGGAGGCCTAAGCTCCTACGAGCAGTACTTC. Amino acids: CASSWGLAGGLSSYEQYF.

This rearrangement joins TRBV5-1 to TRBJ1-1; D uncertain. This CDR3 comprises 13 residues. Germline assignment: CDR1 SGHRS and CDR2 YFSETQ. V was clipped by 4 bases and J by 6 bases, with 13 bases between them. In DNA, the CDR3 is TGCGCCAGCAGCCCTGACTTTCCGGCTGAAGCTTTCTTT. This codes for CASSPDFPAEAFF.

The chain links TRBV28 to TRBJ2-3; D may be TRBD2 (7 bases). The CDR3 has 14 residues. The ends were cut back, 8 bases at V and 2 bases at J, with 14 bases in the middle. Looked up from germline, CDR1 is MDHEN and CDR2 is SYDVKM. The CDR3 DNA is TGTGCCAGCCGAGGCGGGGGCCCCACAGATACGCAGTATTTT. It yields the protein CASRGGGPTDTQYF.

The rearrangement uses TRBV2 and TRBJ2-3; 9 positions agree with TRBD2. The CDR3 is made up of 17 amino acids. The V and J ends lost 1 base and 1 base, in that order; junction bases with no gene match: 6. Germline CDR1 is SNHLY and CDR2 is FYNNEI. The CDR3: CASSEGGSSGGTDTQYF. The CDR3 bases are TGTGCCAGCAGTGAAGGAGGCTCTAGCGGGGGCACAGATACGCAGTATTTT.

The chain employs TRBV28 and TRBJ1-2; 8 nucleotides agree with TRBD1. Trimming at V came to 2 bases and at J to 4 bases, leaving 9 bases not matched to a gene. The CDR3 totals 16 residues. From germline, CDR1 is MDHEN and CDR2 SYDVKM. The CDR3 DNA sequence: TGTGCCAGCAGTTTACCCCTTGACGGACAGGGCTATGGCTACACCTTC. Translating gives CASSLPLDGQGYGYTF.

This chain joins TRBV11-2 and TRBJ2-1; 8 bases match TRBD2. Germline V CDR1 and CDR2: SGHAT, FQNNGV. The CDR3 length is 15 residues. With V trimmed by 4 bases and J by 4 bases, 6 bases remained unmatched. This chain's CDR3 is CASSSREGRYNEQFF. In DNA form, the CDR3 reads TGTGCCAGCAGCTCCCGGGAGGGCCGTTACAATGAGCAGTTCTTC. The complete variable domain, with remaining parts taken from reference TRBV11-2 and TRBJ2-1, reads EAGVAQSPRYKIIEKRQSVAFWCNPISGHATLYWYQQILGQGPKLLIQFQNNGVVDDSQLPKDRFSAERLKGVDSTLKIQPAKLEDSAVYLCASSSREGRYNEQFFGPGTRLTVL.

The genes are TRBV6-5 and TRBJ1-3; 11 bases fit TRBD1. The CDR3 extends over 14 amino acids. Looked up from germline, CDR1 is MNHEY and CDR2 is SVGAGI. V lost 5 bases to trimming and J lost 3 bases; unmatched junction nucleotides: 0. CDR3 protein: CASSGTGGGNTIYF. The CDR3 coding sequence is TGTGCCAGCAGTGGGACAGGGGGTGGAAACACCATATATTTT.

Concerning this clone: At one end, the junction sequence differs from germline, possibly due to a read error. The chain recombines TRBV6-4 with TRBJ2-2; 8 nucleotides line up with TRBD2. The germline V gene has CDR1 MRHNA and CDR2 SNTAGT. The CDR3 spans 15 residues. CDR3 nucleotides: TGTGCCAGCAGTGCGACTAGCGCGAACACCGGGGAGCTGCTTTTT. Translating it yields CASSATSANTGELLF.

This clone was recorded many times. The chain links TRBV29-1 to TRBJ1-5; no definite D call. The V end lost 4 bases, the J end lost 1 base, and 5 bases lay between the germline ends. The CDR3 spans 12 residues. Germline assignment: CDR1 SQVTM and CDR2 ANQGSEA. CDR3 sequence (DNA): TGCAGCGTTGGGTGGAGCAATCAGCCCCAGCATTTT. Residues: CSVGWSNQPQHF.

This chain joins TRBV7-2 and TRBJ2-7; either TRBD1 or TRBD2 may fit D (5 bases each). Germline CDR1 SGHTA, CDR2 FQGNSA. This CDR3 contains 16 residues. V lost 5 bases and J lost 7, with 24 bases in between. The CDR3 sequence is CASSRWAGGAVREQYF. DNA of the CDR3: TGTGCCAGCAGCCGTTGGGCTGGGGGAGCCGTTCGGGAGCAGTACTTC. Full variable domain (missing parts from reference TRBV7-2 and TRBJ2-7): GAGVSQSPSNKVTEKGKDVELRCDPISGHTALYWYRQSLGQGLEFLIYFQGNSAPDKSGLPSDRFSAERTGGSVSTLTIQRTQQEDSAVYLCASSRWAGGAVREQYFGPGTRLTVT.

The V call is TRBV5-1, the J call TRBJ2-7; 10 positions agree with TRBD2. Losses at the gene ends were 4 bases for V and 2 bases for J; bases not matched to a gene: 6. This CDR3 is 15 amino acids long. Germline V CDR1 and CDR2: SGHRS, YFSETQ. CDR3 protein: CASSPGLADTYEQYF. The CDR3 nucleotides read TGCGCCAGCAGCCCCGGACTAGCGGATACCTACGAGCAGTACTTC. Full variable domain (remainder filled in from reference TRBV5-1 and TRBJ2-7): KAGVTQTPRYLIKTRGQQVTLSCSPISGHRSVSWYQQTPGQGLQFLFEYFSETQRNKGNFPGRFSGRQFSNSRSEMNVSTLELGDSALYLCASSPGLADTYEQYFGPGTRLTVT.

Points on this clone: The sample has other DNA sequences that encode this CDR3 too. The V and J genes are TRBV15 and TRBJ2-2; no clear D. Trimming pared 4 bases from V and 1 base from J, leaving 7 bases between. The CDR3 consists of 14 residues. Germline-derived CDR1 and CDR2 are LNHNV and YYDKDF (reference sequence). Here the CDR3 DNA reads TGTGCCACCAGCATTGGTGGGAACACCGGGGAGCTGTTTTTT. It yields the protein CATSIGGNTGELFF. Using reference TRBV15 and TRBJ2-2 for the parts outside the CDR3, the full variable domain is DAMVIQNPRYQVTQFGKPVTLSCSQTLNHNVMYWYQQKSSQAPKLLFHYYDKDFNNEADTPDNFQSRRPNTSFCFLDIRSPGLGDTAMYLCATSIGGNTGELFFGEGSRLTVL.